The sequence of this TCR beta chain was determined in a study of molecular identifiers for immune sequencing clone quantification. There are 14 residues in the CDR3. The germline gives CDR1 SEHNR, CDR2 FQNEAQ (reference sequence). The V and J ends lost 11 bases and 8 bases, in that order; junction bases with no gene match: 15. In TCRdb, the PCR reads were re-called with MiXCR into one record per CDR3 protein. In the table there are 75,000 to 100,000 distinct CDR3 sequences, around 19% of which are singletons. The sequence came from a human donor in good health. Some libraries in this study had Jurkat cell RNA spiked in. Sequencing used naive CD8+ T cells from blood, with Jurkat cell RNA spiked in. Subset described: FACS-sorted CD8+CD4-CCR7+CD45RA+ naive T cells. The chain is built from TRBV7-9 and TRBJ1-3, with TRBD1 identical over 7 bases. CDR3 sequence: CASDRSSGSDTIYF. The CDR3 DNA sequence: TGTGCCTCGGACAGGTCCTCTGGTTCGGACACCATATATTTT. Combining the CDR3 with reference TRBV7-9 and TRBJ1-3 gives the whole variable domain DTGVSQNPRHKITKRGQNVTFRCDPISEHNRLYWYRQTLGQGPEFLTYFQNEAQLEKSRLLSDRFSAERPKGSFSTLEIQRTEQGDSAMYLCASDRSSGSDTIYFGEGSWLTVV.